This T cell receptor beta chain comes out of a study of CD8 T cell repertoires and HIV-1 epitope variants. About the study: Twenty-five autologous and known Gag and Nef epitope variant peptides each stimulated T cells separately.

The J segment lost 3 bases and the V segment lost 5 bases, leaving 8 bases of the junction unmatched. This CDR3 region has 16 residues. Per the germline V gene, CDR1 is SGHRS and CDR2 is YFSETQ. Some clones are missing from TCRdb's copy, which holds only in-frame ones; the method was immunoSEQ multiplex PCR. The repertoire holds 80,000 to 95,000 clones, with roughly four fifths as singletons. The chain links TRBV5-1 to TRBJ2-1, with 10 bases fitting TRBD2. Specimen: uncultured baseline CD8+ T cells from peripheral blood mononuclear cells (PBMCs). The origin of this receptor is a male donor with HIV. In DNA form, the CDR3 reads TGCGCCAGCAGAGGAGGGCTAGCGGGAGTCTACAATGAGCAGTTCTTC. Translated: CASRGGLAGVYNEQFF.